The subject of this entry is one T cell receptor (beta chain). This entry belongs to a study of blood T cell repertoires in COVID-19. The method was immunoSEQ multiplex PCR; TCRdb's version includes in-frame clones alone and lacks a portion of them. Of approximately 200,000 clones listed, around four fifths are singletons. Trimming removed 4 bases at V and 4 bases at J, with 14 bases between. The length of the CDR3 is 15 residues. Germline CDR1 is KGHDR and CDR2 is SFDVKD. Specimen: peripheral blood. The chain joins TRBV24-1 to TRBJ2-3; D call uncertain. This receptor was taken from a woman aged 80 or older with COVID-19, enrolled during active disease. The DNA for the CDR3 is TGTGCCACCAGTGACCCCAGTTCACAAGCAGATACGCAGTATTTT. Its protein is CATSDPSSQADTQYF.